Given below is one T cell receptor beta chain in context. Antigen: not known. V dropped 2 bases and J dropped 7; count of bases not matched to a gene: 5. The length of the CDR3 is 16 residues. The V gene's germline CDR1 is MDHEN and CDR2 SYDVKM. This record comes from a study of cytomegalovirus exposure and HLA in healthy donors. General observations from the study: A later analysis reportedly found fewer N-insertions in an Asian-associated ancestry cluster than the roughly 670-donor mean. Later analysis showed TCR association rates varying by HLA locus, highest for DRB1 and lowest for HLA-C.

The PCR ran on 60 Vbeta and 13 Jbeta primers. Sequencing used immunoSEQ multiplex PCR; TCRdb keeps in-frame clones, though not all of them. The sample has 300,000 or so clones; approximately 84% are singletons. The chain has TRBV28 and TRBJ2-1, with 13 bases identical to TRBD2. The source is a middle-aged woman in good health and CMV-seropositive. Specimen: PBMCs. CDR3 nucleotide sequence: TGTGCCAGCAGTTTACCGGGACTAGCGGGAAAGAATGAGCAGTTCTTC. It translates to CASSLPGLAGKNEQFF. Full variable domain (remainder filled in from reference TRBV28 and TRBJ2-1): DVKVTQSSRYLVKRTGEKVFLECVQDMDHENMFWYRQDPGLGLRLIYFSYDVKMKEKGDIPEGYSVSREKKERFSLILESASTNQTSMYLCASSLPGLAGKNEQFFGPGTRLTVL.